The 14 T cell receptor beta chains below were found in one sample sequenced in a study of OX40 agonist ivuxolimab in advanced cancers. Clones were sequenced by immunoSEQ multiplex PCR, and TCRdb holds only the in-frame ones, with some missing. The table records some 66,000 clones, roughly 87% of them present only once. The source was CD4+ or CD8+ T cells sorted from blood, collected in a trial of the OX40 agonist ivuxolimab. Every receptor here comes from an adult with an advanced solid tumor such as melanoma, head and neck, liver or kidney cancer.

The gene calls are TRBV6-4 and TRBJ2-3; D possibly matches TRBD1 or TRBD2 (5 bases each). V lost 3 bases to trimming and J lost 1 base, with 8 bases between them. The germline V gene has CDR1 MRHNA and CDR2 SNTAGT. This CDR3 is 14 amino acids long. The CDR3 sequence is CASSEQEGTDTQYF. The CDR3 bases are TGTGCCAGCAGTGAACAGGAGGGCACAGATACGCAGTATTTT.

This clone appeared a single time. The rearrangement joins TRBV7-9 to TRBJ2-1; 11 positions agree with TRBD2. Looked up from germline, CDR1 is SEHNR and CDR2 is FQNEAQ (reference sequence). Trimming cost V 8 bases and J 6 bases; bases outside gene matches: 6. The CDR3 has 14 amino acids. CDR3 DNA sequence: TGTGCCAGCGGTCTAGCGGGAGGATCCAATGAGCAGTTCTTC. Translating gives CASGLAGGSNEQFF. The variable domain in full, completed from reference TRBV7-9 and TRBJ2-1, reads DTGVSQNPRHKITKRGQNVTFRCDPISEHNRLYWYRQTLGQGPEFLTYFQNEAQLEKSRLLSDRFSAERPKGSFSTLEIQRTEQGDSAMYLCASGLAGGSNEQFFGPGTRLTVL.

The V and J genes are TRBV2 and TRBJ2-5; 10 bases line up with TRBD2. Germline CDR1 and CDR2: SNHLY and FYNNEI. The J segment lost 4 bases and the V segment lost 6 bases, leaving 17 bases of the junction unmatched. CDR3 length: 18 amino acids. CDR3 in DNA: TGTGCCAGCAGGGGCCCCGGGGTAGCGGGAGGTCGGGGAGAGACCCAGTACTTC. It codes for CASRGPGVAGGRGETQYF. Complete variable domain (other parts from reference TRBV2 and TRBJ2-5): EPEVTQTPSHQVTQMGQEVILRCVPISNHLYFYWYRQILGQKVEFLVSFYNNEISEKSEIFDDQFSVERPDGSNFTLKIRSTKLEDSAMYFCASRGPGVAGGRGETQYFGPGTRLLVL.

The chain joins TRBV6-1 to TRBJ1-5, with D perhaps TRBD1 (5 bases). The CDR3 length is 15 residues. CDR1 and CDR2 from the germline V gene are MNHNS and SASEGT. Trimming stripped 11 bases from V and 0 bases from J, with 17 bases between. CDR3 sequence reads: CAPPAGRVSNQPQHF. The CDR3 DNA sequence: TGTGCCCCCCCCGCAGGGAGGGTTAGCAATCAGCCCCAGCATTTT.

The genes are TRBV7-3 and TRBJ2-3, with 11 bases identical to TRBD2. Per the germline V gene, CDR1 is SGHTA and CDR2 is FQGTGA. This CDR3 has 16 amino acids. With V trimmed by 3 bases and J by 5 bases, 7 bases remained unmatched. The CDR3 DNA is TGTGCCAGCAGCTTCACTAGCGGGAGTTTGGGAGATACGCAGTATTTT. Protein product: CASSFTSGSLGDTQYF.

This chain uses TRBV5-1 with TRBJ2-3; D perhaps matches TRBD2 (6 bases). The germline gives CDR1 SGHRS, CDR2 YFSETQ. With 2 bases removed from V and 3 bases from J, the gap between germline ends came to 13 bases. The CDR3 loop spans 15 amino acids. The CDR3 sequence: CASSFGGIGTDTQYF. The CDR3, as DNA: TGCGCCAGCAGCTTCGGCGGGATAGGAACAGATACGCAGTATTTT.

The genes are TRBV27 and TRBJ2-2; TRBD2 matches at 8 bases. Germline V gene sequence: CDR1 MNHEY, CDR2 SMNVEV (reference sequence). The CDR3 has 15 residues. The V gene end was trimmed by 2 bases and the J gene end by 4 bases; junction bases not matched to a gene: 3. The CDR3 region has the DNA TGTGCCAGCAGTTTAAACGGGAGGGCCACCGGGGAGCTGTTTTTT. This codes for CASSLNGRATGELFF.

This sequence joins TRBV2 and TRBJ2-1; D is perhaps TRBD2 (5 bases). The length of the CDR3 is 14 residues. The germline gives CDR1 SNHLY, CDR2 FYNNEI. V lost 1 base and J lost 5, with 9 bases in between. CDR3 coding DNA: TGTGCCAGCAGTGAAGTTCGGGGAGACAATGAGCAGTTCTTC. Protein: CASSEVRGDNEQFF.

V and J are TRBV11-1 and TRBJ2-2; TRBD1 is a possible D gene (6 bases). CDR1 is SGHAT, CDR2 FQDESV, per germline (reference sequence). Trimming took 4 bases from V and 1 from J, leaving 13 bases between them. The CDR3 extends over 16 amino acids. This chain's CDR3 is CASSSTDRWNTGELFF. The CDR3 nucleotides read TGTGCCAGCAGCTCCACCGACAGGTGGAACACCGGGGAGCTGTTTTTT.

The V call is TRBV6-1, the J call TRBJ2-3; D unclear. The ends were cut back, 0 bases at V and 0 bases at J, with 10 bases in the middle. This CDR3 region has 16 residues. Germline V CDR1 and CDR2: MNHNS, SASEGT. The CDR3 loop reads CASSEAIHSSTDTQYF. CDR3 bases: TGTGCCAGCAGTGAAGCAATTCATTCTAGCACAGATACGCAGTATTTT.

The genes are TRBV5-1 and TRBJ2-3, with a weak D call TRBD1 (6 bases). The V gene lost 1 base and the J gene lost 4 bases, with 13 bases spanning the gap. CDR1 and CDR2 (germline): SGHRS, YFSETQ. The CDR3 totals 15 residues. The CDR3 reads CASSLINRDADTQYF. The CDR3 DNA reads TGCGCCAGCAGCTTGATCAACAGGGACGCAGATACGCAGTATTTT.

This chain uses TRBV15 with TRBJ2-7; a weak D match, TRBD1 (6 bases). This CDR3 is built from 18 residues. Per the germline V gene, CDR1 is LNHNV and CDR2 is YYDKDF (reference sequence). Trimming removed 0 bases from V and 6 bases from J, with 24 bases in between. The CDR3 bases are TGTGCCACCAGCAGAGATTCATCGGGCAGGGGCTCAGTTGGCGAGCAGTACTTC. Translated: CATSRDSSGRGSVGEQYF.

The chain is built from TRBV7-2 and TRBJ1-3, with D unclear. Trimming shortened V by 1 base and J by 0 bases, and 4 bases separated the two germline ends. The germline V gene has CDR1 SGHTA and CDR2 FQGNSA. This CDR3 contains 14 residues. CDR3 loop: CASSLGASGNTIYF. The CDR3 DNA sequence: TGTGCCAGCAGCTTAGGTGCCTCTGGAAACACCATATATTTT. Based on the CDR3 plus reference TRBV7-2 and TRBJ1-3, the full variable domain is GAGVSQSPSNKVTEKGKDVELRCDPISGHTALYWYRQSLGQGLEFLIYFQGNSAPDKSGLPSDRFSAERTGGSVSTLTIQRTQQEDSAVYLCASSLGASGNTIYFGEGSWLTVV.

This clone was observed once. The V call is TRBV27, the J call TRBJ2-3; tentative D call: TRBD1 (5 bases). The V and J ends lost 5 bases and 1 base respectively, with 19 bases between them. This CDR3 region has 17 residues. In germline, CDR1 is MNHEY, CDR2 SMNVEV (reference sequence). The CDR3 here is CASSLIQGGDGTDTQYF. The CDR3 DNA reads TGTGCCAGCAGTCTCATCCAGGGCGGTGATGGCACAGATACGCAGTATTTT.